Listed below are T cell receptor beta chains from one sample, sequenced in a study of T cells in Graves' hyperthyroidism and ophthalmopathy. TCRdb analysed the multiplex PCR reads with MiXCR anew, one entry per CDR3 protein. The table has around 580,000 distinct CDR3 sequences, about a sixth seen once. Sequenced: blood. All receptors derive from a woman aged 18-30 years with Graves' hyperthyroidism. Each CDR3 is given with its conserved first and last residue. A D gene is named only where the DNA matches it firmly. Part of the rows lack a size; the others show once, few, many or a class for expanded clones.

cdr3_length	d_call	v_call	clone_size	j_call	cdr3_nt	cdr3_aa
15	TRBD1	TRBV24-1	many	TRBJ2-7	TGTGCCACCAGTGACCGAGGACAGGGAAGCTACGAGCAGTACTTC	CATSDRGQGSYEQYF
15	TRBD1	TRBV7-2	many	TRBJ2-1	TGTGCCAGCAGCTTAGGACAGGGCCGACGGGATGAGCAGTTCTTC	CASSLGQGRRDEQFF
15	TRBD2	TRBV7-9	many	TRBJ2-1	TGTGCCAGCAGCTTAGTGACTAGCGGGAGGCACGAGCAGTTCTTC	CASSLVTSGRHEQFF
15	TRBD1	TRBV6-2/TRBV6-3	many	TRBJ2-7	TGTGCCAGCAGGCCTGGACAGGCGTATGCCTACGAGCAGTACTTC	CASRPGQAYAYEQYF
14	.	TRBV20-1	many	TRBJ1-5	TGCAGTGCTAGTCTAACGGTGGACAATCAGCCCCAGCATTTT	CSASLTVDNQPQHF
16	.	TRBV27	many	TRBJ2-1	TGTGCCAGCAGTTTATCATGGGCAGATACCTACAATGAGCAGTTCTTC	CASSLSWADTYNEQFF
14	.	TRBV20-1	once	TRBJ2-1	TGCAGTGCCAGAATGGACGCCTCCTACAATGAGCAGTTCTTC	CSARMDASYNEQFF
12	.	TRBV20-1	many	TRBJ2-1	TGCAGTGCTAGGCCGACGGATAATGAGCAGTTCTTC	CSARPTDNEQFF
16	TRBD1	TRBV18	few	TRBJ1-5	TGTGCCAGCTCAACAGGGACAGGGGGCAACAATCAGCCCCAGCATTTT	CASSTGTGGNNQPQHF
15	.	TRBV5-1	few	TRBJ2-5	TGCGCCAGCAGCTCTGGCCAGGGGGGCCAAGAGACCCAGTACTTC	CASSSGQGGQETQYF
15	TRBD2	TRBV28	few	TRBJ2-2	TGTGCCAGCAGTTCCCCGGGAGGGCCCGCCGGGGAGCTGTTTTTT	CASSSPGGPAGELFF
16	.	TRBV7-9	few	TRBJ1-5	TGTGCCAGCAGCTTAGAGCTGGGAGGGGGCAATCAGCCCCAGCATTTT	CASSLELGGGNQPQHF
14	.	TRBV20-1	few	TRBJ2-7	TGCAGTGCTAGAGATACTCCAAGCTCCTACGAGCAGTACTTC	CSARDTPSSYEQYF
15	.	TRBV5-1	.	TRBJ2-5	TGCGCCAGCAGCTTGACCAGGGCTTCGGAAGAGACCCAGTACTTC	CASSLTRASEETQYF
14	.	TRBV12-3/TRBV12-4	few	TRBJ2-1	TGTGCCAGCAGTGCCGTGGCGATCGGGAGTGAGCAGTTCTTC	CASSAVAIGSEQFF